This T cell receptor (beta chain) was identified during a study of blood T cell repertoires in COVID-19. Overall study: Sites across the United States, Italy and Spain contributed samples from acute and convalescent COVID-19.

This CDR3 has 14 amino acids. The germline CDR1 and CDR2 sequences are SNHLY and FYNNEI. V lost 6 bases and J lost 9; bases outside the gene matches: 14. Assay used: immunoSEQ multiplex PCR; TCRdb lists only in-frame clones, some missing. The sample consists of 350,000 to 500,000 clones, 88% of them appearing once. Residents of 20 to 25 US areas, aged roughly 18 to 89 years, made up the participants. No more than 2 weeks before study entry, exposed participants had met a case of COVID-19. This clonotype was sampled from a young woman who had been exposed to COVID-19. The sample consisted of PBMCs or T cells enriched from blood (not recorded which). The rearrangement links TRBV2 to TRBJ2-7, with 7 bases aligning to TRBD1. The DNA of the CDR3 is TGTGCCAGCAGCGGACAGGTGAAAAATACGGGGCAGTACTTC. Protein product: CASSGQVKNTGQYF.